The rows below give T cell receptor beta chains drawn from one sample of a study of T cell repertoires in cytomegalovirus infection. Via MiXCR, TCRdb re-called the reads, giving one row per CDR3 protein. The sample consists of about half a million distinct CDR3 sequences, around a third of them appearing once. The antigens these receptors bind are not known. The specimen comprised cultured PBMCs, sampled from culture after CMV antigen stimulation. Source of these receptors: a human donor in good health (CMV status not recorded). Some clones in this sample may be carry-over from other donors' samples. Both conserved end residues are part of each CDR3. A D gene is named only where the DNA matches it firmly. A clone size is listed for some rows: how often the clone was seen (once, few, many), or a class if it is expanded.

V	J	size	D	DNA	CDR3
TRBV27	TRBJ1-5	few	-	TGTGCCAGCAGTTCCGCTGACAGTTACAATCAGCCCCAGCATTTT	CASSSADSYNQPQHF
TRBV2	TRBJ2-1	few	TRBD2	TGTGCCAGCAGTGGTAGCGGGAGGACCTACAATGAGCAGTTCTTC	CASSGSGRTYNEQFF
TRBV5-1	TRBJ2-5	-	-	TGCGCCAGCAGCTTGGGAATAGGTTGGGAGACCCAGTACTTC	CASSLGIGWETQYF
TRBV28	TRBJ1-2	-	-	TGTGCCAGCGGGTACCGAGCTAACTATGGCTACACCTTC	CASGYRANYGYTF
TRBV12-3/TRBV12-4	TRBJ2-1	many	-	TGTGCCAGCAGTCCCTCGGCGGTTGAGCAGTTCTTC	CASSPSAVEQFF
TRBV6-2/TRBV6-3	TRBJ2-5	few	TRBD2	TGTGCCAGCACTCTGAGGAGCGGGAAGACAGAGACCCAGTACTTC	CASTLRSGKTETQYF
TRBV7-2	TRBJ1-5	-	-	TGTGCCAGCAGCAAGGTTCCCGGGAGCAATCAGCCCCAGCATTTT	CASSKVPGSNQPQHF
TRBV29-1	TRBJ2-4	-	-	TGCAGCGTTGGAGGGGGGATAGCCAAAAACATTCAGTACTTC	CSVGGGIAKNIQYF
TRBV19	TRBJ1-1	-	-	TGTGCCAGTAGTATCAACAGGAACACTGAAGCTTTCTTT	CASSINRNTEAFF
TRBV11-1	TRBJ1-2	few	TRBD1	TGTGCCAGCAGCTTAGCGGGACAGGACTACCACTATGGCTACACCTTC	CASSLAGQDYHYGYTF
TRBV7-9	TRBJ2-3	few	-	TGTGCCAGCAGCGCCCGGGACCTAAGGGGGTATTTT	CASSARDLRGYF
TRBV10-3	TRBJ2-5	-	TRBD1	TGTGCCATCAGCGGACAGGGGGCTGAAGAGACCCAGTACTTC	CAISGQGAEETQYF
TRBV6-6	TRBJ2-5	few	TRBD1	TGTGCCAGCAGTTACATGGACAGGGAAGAGACCCAGTACTTC	CASSYMDREETQYF
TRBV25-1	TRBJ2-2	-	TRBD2	TGTGCCAGCAGTGAATGGGGTAGCGGGACTATCGGGGAGCTGTTTTTT	CASSEWGSGTIGELFF
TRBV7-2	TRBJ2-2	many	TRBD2	TGTGCCAGCAGCGCGGGACTAGCGGGAGGGCTTTCCACCGGGGAGCTGTTTTTT	CASSAGLAGGLSTGELFF
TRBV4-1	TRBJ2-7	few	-	TGCGCCAGCAGCCACGGGTCGGGAGCCTCATTCTACGAGCAGTACTTC	CASSHGSGASFYEQYF
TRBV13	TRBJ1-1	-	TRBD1	TGTGCCAGCAGATTACCGAGGAGGGACAGGGGGATTAGGAACACTGAAGCTTTCTTT	CASRLPRRDRGIRNTEAFF
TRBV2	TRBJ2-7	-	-	TGTGCCAGCAGGGAACGGGACTTCCTAACCTACGAGCAGTACTTC	CASRERDFLTYEQYF
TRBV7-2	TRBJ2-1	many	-	TGTGCCAGCAGCTTAGTTCTTCGGGACCATGAGCAGTTCTTC	CASSLVLRDHEQFF
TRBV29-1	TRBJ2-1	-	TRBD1	TGCAGCGGAAAGACAGGGGGGGCCGGCAATGAGCAGTTCTTC	CSGKTGGAGNEQFF
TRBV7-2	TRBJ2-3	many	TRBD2	TGTGCCAGCAGGAGGACTAGCGGGAATTTAGGGGATACGCAGTATTTT	CASRRTSGNLGDTQYF
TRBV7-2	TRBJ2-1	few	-	TGTGCCAGCACCCGAGGGACTGCCAAAGGGTATGAGCAGTTCTTC	CASTRGTAKGYEQFF
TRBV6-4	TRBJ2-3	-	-	TGTGCCAGCAGTCCTGCCGGGAGCACAGATACGCAGTATTTT	CASSPAGSTDTQYF
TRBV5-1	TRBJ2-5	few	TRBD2	TGCGCCAGCAGCGTCCATAGCGGGGGAGAAGAGACCCAGTACTTC	CASSVHSGGEETQYF
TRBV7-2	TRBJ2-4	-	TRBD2	TGTGCCAGCAGGCCCGAGGGGGCGGTAGCGGGAGAGGCGGCCAAAAACATTCAGTACTTC	CASRPEGAVAGEAAKNIQYF
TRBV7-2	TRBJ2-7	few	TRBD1	TGTGCCAGCAGCTTAAGGGGACAGGGGGCCTACGAGCAGTACTTC	CASSLRGQGAYEQYF
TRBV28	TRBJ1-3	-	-	TGTGCCGGTCAGGACTCTTCCTCTGGAAACACCATATATTTT	CAGQDSSSGNTIYF
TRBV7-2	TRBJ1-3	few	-	TGTGCCAGCAGCTTAGCGGCCGGGAACTCTGGAAACACCATATATTTT	CASSLAAGNSGNTIYF
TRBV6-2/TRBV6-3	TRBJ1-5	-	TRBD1	TGTGCCAGCCGGGACAGTTATAGCAATCAGCCCCAGCATTTT	CASRDSYSNQPQHF
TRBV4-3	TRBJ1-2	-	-	TGCGCCAGCAGCCAACTTGGGGCGGGGCAGAACTATGGCTACACCTTC	CASSQLGAGQNYGYTF
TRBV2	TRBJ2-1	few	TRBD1	TGTGCCAGCAGCGCGGACAGGGGACACTACAATGAGCAGTTCTTC	CASSADRGHYNEQFF
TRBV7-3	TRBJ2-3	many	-	TGTGCCAGCAGCTTCAAGGACTACACAGATACGCAGTATTTT	CASSFKDYTDTQYF
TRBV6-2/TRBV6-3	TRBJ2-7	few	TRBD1	TGTGCCATCACTCGGACAGGGGGCAGCGAGCAGTACTTC	CAITRTGGSEQYF
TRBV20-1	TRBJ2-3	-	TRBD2	TGCAGTGCTAGCGCCCAGCGGGGGAGCACAGATACGCAGTATTTT	CSASAQRGSTDTQYF
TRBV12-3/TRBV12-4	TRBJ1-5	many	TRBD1	TGTGCCAGCAGTCTTACAGGGGGAGGCCAGCCCCAGCATTTT	CASSLTGGGQPQHF
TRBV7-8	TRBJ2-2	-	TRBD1	TGTGCCAGCAGCCGACAGGGGGCAAGGACCGGGGAGCTGTTTTTT	CASSRQGARTGELFF
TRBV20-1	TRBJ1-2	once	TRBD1	TGCAGTGCTAGCGGGGGACAGGGTAAAGGCTACACCTTC	CSASGGQGKGYTF
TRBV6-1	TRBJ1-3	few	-	TGTGCCAGCGGCATGGCAGCTGGAAACACCATATATTTT	CASGMAAGNTIYF
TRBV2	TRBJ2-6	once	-	TGTGCCAGCAGCGACCCGTCTGGGGCCAACGTCCTGACTTTC	CASSDPSGANVLTF
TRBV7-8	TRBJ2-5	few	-	TGTGCCAGCAGCTCAGCCCTACCTCAAGAGACCCAGTACTTC	CASSSALPQETQYF